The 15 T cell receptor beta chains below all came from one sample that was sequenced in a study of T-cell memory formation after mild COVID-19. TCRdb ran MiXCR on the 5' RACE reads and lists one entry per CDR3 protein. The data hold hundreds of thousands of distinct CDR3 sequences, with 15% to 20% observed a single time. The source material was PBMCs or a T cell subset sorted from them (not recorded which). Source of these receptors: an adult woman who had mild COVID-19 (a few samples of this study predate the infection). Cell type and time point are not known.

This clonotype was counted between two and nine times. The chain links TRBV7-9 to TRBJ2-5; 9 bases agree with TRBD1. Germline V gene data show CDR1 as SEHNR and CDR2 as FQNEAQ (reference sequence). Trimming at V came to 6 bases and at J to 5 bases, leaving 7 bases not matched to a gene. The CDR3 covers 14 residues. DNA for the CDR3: TGTGCCAGCAGACCGGGACAGGGCCGGGAGACCCAGTACTTC. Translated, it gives CASRPGQGRETQYF.

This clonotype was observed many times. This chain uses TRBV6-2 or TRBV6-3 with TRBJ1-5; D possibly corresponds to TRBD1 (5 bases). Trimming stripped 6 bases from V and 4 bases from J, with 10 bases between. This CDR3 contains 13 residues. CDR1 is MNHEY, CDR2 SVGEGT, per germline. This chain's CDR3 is CASSRDRNQPQHF. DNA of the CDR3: TGTGCCAGCAGCCGCGACAGAAATCAGCCCCAGCATTTT.

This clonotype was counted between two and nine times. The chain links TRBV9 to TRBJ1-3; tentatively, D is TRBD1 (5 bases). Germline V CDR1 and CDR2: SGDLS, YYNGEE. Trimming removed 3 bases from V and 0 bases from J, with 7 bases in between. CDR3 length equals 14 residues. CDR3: CASSEDISGNTIYF. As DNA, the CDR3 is TGTGCCAGCAGCGAGGACATCTCTGGAAACACCATATATTTT. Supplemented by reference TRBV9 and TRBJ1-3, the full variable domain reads DSGVTQTPKHLITATGQRVTLRCSPRSGDLSVYWYQQSLDQGLQFLIQYYNGEERAKGNILERFSAQQFPDLHSELNLSSLELGDSALYFCASSEDISGNTIYFGEGSWLTVV.

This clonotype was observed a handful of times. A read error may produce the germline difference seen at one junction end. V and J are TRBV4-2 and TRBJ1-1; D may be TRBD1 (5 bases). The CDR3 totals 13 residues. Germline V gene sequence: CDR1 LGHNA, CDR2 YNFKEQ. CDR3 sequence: CASSQEGEAAGLF. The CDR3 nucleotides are TGTGCCAGCAGCCAAGAAGGGGAGGCGGCGGGGCTCTTT.

CDR3 residues: CASSVSDGHTEAFF. CDR3 DNA: TGTGCCAGCAGTGTATCGGACGGACACACTGAAGCTTTCTTT. The V call is TRBV9, the J call TRBJ1-1; D is uncertain. V lost 5 bases to trimming and J lost 3 bases, with 14 bases between them. This CDR3 has 14 residues. Per the germline V gene, CDR1 is SGDLS and CDR2 is YYNGEE. Supplemented by reference TRBV9 and TRBJ1-1, the full variable domain reads DSGVTQTPKHLITATGQRVTLRCSPRSGDLSVYWYQQSLDQGLQFLIQYYNGEERAKGNILERFSAQQFPDLHSELNLSSLELGDSALYFCASSVSDGHTEAFFGQGTRLTVV.

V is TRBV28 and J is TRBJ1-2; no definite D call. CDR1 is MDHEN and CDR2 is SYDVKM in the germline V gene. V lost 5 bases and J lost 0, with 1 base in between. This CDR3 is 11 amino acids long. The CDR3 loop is CASSPNYGYTF. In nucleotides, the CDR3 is TGTGCCAGCAGTCCTAACTATGGCTACACCTTC.

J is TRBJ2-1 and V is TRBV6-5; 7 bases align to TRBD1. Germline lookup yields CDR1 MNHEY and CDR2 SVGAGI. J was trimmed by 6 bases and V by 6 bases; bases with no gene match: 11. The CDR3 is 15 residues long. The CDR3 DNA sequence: TGTGCCAGCAGCTCTCTCCCGGGACAGCTCAATGAGCAGTTCTTC. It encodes CASSSLPGQLNEQFF.

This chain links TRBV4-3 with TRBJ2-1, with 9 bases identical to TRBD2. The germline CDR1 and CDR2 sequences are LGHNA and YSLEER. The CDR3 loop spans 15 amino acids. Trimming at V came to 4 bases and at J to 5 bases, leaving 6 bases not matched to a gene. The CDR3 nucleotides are TGCGCCAGCAGCCCACTGACTAGCGGTCACAATGAGCAGTTCTTC. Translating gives CASSPLTSGHNEQFF.

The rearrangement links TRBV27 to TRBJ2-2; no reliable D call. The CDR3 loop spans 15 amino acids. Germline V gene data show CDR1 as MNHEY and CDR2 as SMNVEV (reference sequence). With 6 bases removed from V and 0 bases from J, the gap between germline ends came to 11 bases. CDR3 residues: CASSLQVANTGELFF. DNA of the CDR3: TGTGCCAGCAGCCTACAAGTCGCGAACACCGGGGAGCTGTTTTTT.

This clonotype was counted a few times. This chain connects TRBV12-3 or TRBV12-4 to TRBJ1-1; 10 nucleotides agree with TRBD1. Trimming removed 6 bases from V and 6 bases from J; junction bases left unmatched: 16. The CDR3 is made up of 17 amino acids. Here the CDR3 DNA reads TGTGCCAGCAGAGTCGCCGGGACAGGGGTTTTGAGAGCTGAAGCTTTCTTT. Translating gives CASRVAGTGVLRAEAFF.

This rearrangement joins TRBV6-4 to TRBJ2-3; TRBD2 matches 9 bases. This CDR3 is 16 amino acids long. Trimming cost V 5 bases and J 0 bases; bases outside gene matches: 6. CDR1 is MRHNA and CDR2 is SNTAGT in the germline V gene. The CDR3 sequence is CASSPGLALSTDTQYF. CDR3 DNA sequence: TGTGCCAGCAGTCCTGGACTAGCGCTTAGCACAGATACGCAGTATTTT.

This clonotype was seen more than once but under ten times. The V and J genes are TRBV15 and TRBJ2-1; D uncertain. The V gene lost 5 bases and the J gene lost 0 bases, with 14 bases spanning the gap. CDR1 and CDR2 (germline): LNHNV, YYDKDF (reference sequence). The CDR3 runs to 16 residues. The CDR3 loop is CATSSTSSRSYNEQFF. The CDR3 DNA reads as TGTGCCACCAGCTCCACGTCCTCCCGCTCCTACAATGAGCAGTTCTTC. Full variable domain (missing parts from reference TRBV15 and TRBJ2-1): DAMVIQNPRYQVTQFGKPVTLSCSQTLNHNVMYWYQQKSSQAPKLLFHYYDKDFNNEADTPDNFQSRRPNTSFCFLDIRSPGLGDTAMYLCATSSTSSRSYNEQFFGPGTRLTVL.

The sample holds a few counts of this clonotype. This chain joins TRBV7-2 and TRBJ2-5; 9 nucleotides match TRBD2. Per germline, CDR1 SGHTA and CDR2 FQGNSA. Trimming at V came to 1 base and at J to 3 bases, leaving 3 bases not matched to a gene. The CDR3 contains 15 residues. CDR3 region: CASSLGGGAKETQYF. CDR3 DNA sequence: TGTGCCAGCAGCTTAGGCGGGGGGGCTAAAGAGACCCAGTACTTC.

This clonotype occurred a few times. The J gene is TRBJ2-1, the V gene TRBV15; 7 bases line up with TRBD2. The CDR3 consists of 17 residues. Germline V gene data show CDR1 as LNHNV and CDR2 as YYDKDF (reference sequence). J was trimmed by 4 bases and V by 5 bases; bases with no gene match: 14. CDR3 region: CATSAGVTSELYNEQFF. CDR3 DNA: TGTGCCACCAGCGCGGGGGTTACTAGCGAGTTGTACAATGAGCAGTTCTTC.

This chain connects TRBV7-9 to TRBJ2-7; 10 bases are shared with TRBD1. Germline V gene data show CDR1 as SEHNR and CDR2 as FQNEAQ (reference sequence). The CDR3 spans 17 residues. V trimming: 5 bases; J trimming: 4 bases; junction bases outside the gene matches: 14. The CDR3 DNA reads TGTGCCAGCAGCCCTCGTGGGACAGGGGACTCGATTTACGAGCAGTACTTC. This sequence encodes CASSPRGTGDSIYEQYF.